The 28 T cell receptor beta chains listed next were all sequenced from one sample in a study of siplizumab effects on memory and regulatory T cells. The data were produced by immunoSEQ multiplex PCR, yet TCRdb's version contains in-frame clones alone and is incomplete. This table holds tens of thousands of clones, just over 95% found once. Input material: naive CD8+ T cells sorted from blood. The source is a human donor in good health.

This chain links TRBV9 with TRBJ1-3; D ambiguous. The CDR3 has 16 residues. V gave up 1 base and J gave up 0 bases, with 11 bases separating them. The germline V gene has CDR1 SGDLS and CDR2 YYNGEE. CDR3 loop: CASSVTPATSGNTIYF. CDR3 bases: TGTGCCAGCAGCGTAACGCCGGCCACCTCTGGAAACACCATATATTTT.

The CDR3 nucleotides are TGTGCCAGCAGTACAGGGGGCGCGCCCGACCCCTACGAGCAGTACTTC. Protein product: CASSTGGAPDPYEQYF. This chain joins TRBV6-4 and TRBJ2-7; 9 bases fit TRBD1. In germline, CDR1 is MRHNA, CDR2 SNTAGT. The V gene end was trimmed by 5 bases and the J gene end by 2 bases; junction bases not matched to a gene: 10. The CDR3 is 16 residues long.

The gene calls are TRBV7-3 and TRBJ2-1; the D gene is possibly TRBD1 (6 bases). Per the germline V gene, CDR1 is SGHTA and CDR2 is FQGTGA. The ends were cut back, 4 bases at V and 7 bases at J, with 8 bases in the middle. This CDR3 comprises 12 residues. The CDR3 region has the DNA TGTGCCAGCAGCTCCCAGGGGAATGAGCAGTTCTTC. Its translation is CASSSQGNEQFF.

This clone was seen only once. V gene TRBV5-6 combines with J gene TRBJ2-1; 7 bases agree with TRBD2. The CDR3 loop spans 19 amino acids. V lost 0 bases and J lost 0; bases outside the gene matches: 12. CDR1 and CDR2 (germline): SGHDT, YYEEEE. DNA of the CDR3: TGTGCCAGCAGCTTGGGACTCGTTTCTAGCGGCAGCTCCTACAATGAGCAGTTCTTC. Its protein product is CASSLGLVSSGSSYNEQFF.

The chain uses TRBV6-5 and TRBJ1-5; D call uncertain. The CDR3 covers 14 residues. CDR1 and CDR2 (germline): MNHEY, SVGAGI. V lost 4 bases, J lost 4 bases, and 11 bases lay in between. The CDR3 sequence is CASSFNPQNQPQHF. In nucleotides, the CDR3 is TGTGCCAGCAGTTTCAACCCACAAAATCAGCCCCAGCATTTT.

The chain combines TRBV9 with TRBJ2-3; D perhaps matches TRBD1 (6 bases). Deletions cut 4 bases from V and 3 bases from J, with 9 bases between. There are 13 residues in the CDR3. In germline, CDR1 is SGDLS, CDR2 YYNGEE. In nucleotides, the CDR3 is TGTGCCAGCAGCTCCACAGGGACAGATACGCAGTATTTT. Translation gives CASSSTGTDTQYF.

V is TRBV4-3 and J is TRBJ2-3; 7 bases match TRBD2. Per germline, CDR1 LGHNA and CDR2 YSLEER. J gave up 2 bases and V 0 bases, and 5 bases lay outside the gene matches. The CDR3 has 16 residues. CDR3: CASSQDSSGLTDTQYF. The CDR3 DNA reads as TGCGCCAGCAGCCAAGACTCTAGCGGACTCACAGATACGCAGTATTTT.

V usage is TRBV13 and J usage is TRBJ1-2, with unresolved D. The germline V and J ends were trimmed by 0 bases and 2 bases, with 4 bases remaining between them. Germline V gene lookup returns CDR1 PRHDT and CDR2 FYEKMQ (reference sequence). The CDR3 is 13 residues long. CDR3: CASSLGGNYGYTF. CDR3 in DNA: TGTGCCAGCAGCTTAGGGGGGAACTATGGCTACACCTTC. Drawing the rest from reference TRBV13 and TRBJ1-2, the complete variable domain is AAGVIQSPRHLIKEKRETATLKCYPIPRHDTVYWYQQGPGQDPQFLISFYEKMQSDKGSIPDRFSAQQFSDYHSELNMSSLELGDSALYFCASSLGGNYGYTFGSGTRLTVV.

This chain uses TRBV19 with TRBJ1-4, with 8 bases that match TRBD1. Looked up from germline, CDR1 is LNHDA and CDR2 is SQIVND (reference sequence). This CDR3 contains 15 residues. V shed 3 bases, J shed 8 bases, and the junction held 8 bases outside the gene matches. The CDR3 DNA reads TGTGCCAGTAGTATCGGGGCAGGGGGCGACGAAAAACTGTTTTTT. Translated: CASSIGAGGDEKLFF.

The genes are TRBV29-1 and TRBJ2-7; weak D call: TRBD2 (6 bases). The CDR3 totals 12 residues. Germline loops: CDR1 SQVTM, CDR2 ANQGSEA. Trimming took off 7 bases at V and 7 bases at J, with 17 bases between the two ends. Here the CDR3 DNA reads TGCAGCGCCCGCGGGGCAGTGGAAGAGCAGTACTTC. Its protein product is CSARGAVEEQYF.

The chain uses TRBV13 and TRBJ2-1; D might be TRBD2 (6 bases). Germline V gene sequence: CDR1 PRHDT, CDR2 FYEKMQ (reference sequence). The CDR3 is made up of 14 amino acids. The V end lost 0 bases, the J end lost 6 bases, and 9 bases lay between the germline ends. CDR3: CASSLGETSNEQFF. The CDR3 DNA sequence: TGTGCCAGCAGCTTAGGGGAGACTAGCAATGAGCAGTTCTTC.

In this sample, this clone turned up once. This chain links TRBV7-9 with TRBJ2-2; D is ambiguous. Trimming took 4 bases from V and 1 from J, leaving 19 bases between them. The CDR3 runs to 18 residues. Germline assignment: CDR1 SEHNR and CDR2 FQNEAQ (reference sequence). The CDR3 reads CASSWHRYPLLNTGELFF. The DNA of the CDR3 is TGTGCCAGCAGCTGGCACAGATACCCTCTTTTGAACACCGGGGAGCTGTTTTTT.

This clone was counted between two and nine times. The rearrangement uses TRBV9 and TRBJ1-1; possible D gene TRBD1, 5 bases. Looked up from germline, CDR1 is SGDLS and CDR2 is YYNGEE. The CDR3 is made up of 13 amino acids. Trimming shortened V by 4 bases and J by 11 bases, and 18 bases separated the two germline ends. CDR3 loop: CASSPTPGPGAFF. CDR3 bases: TGTGCCAGCAGCCCTACCCCAGGGCCGGGCGCTTTCTTT.

CDR3 sequence reads: CASSFGQGGNEQFF. DNA for the CDR3: TGCGCCAGCAGTTTCGGACAGGGGGGCAATGAGCAGTTCTTC. The V gene is TRBV4-1, the J gene TRBJ2-1; TRBD1 aligns across 10 bases. The CDR3 has 14 amino acids. Trimming took 6 bases from V and 6 from J; bases not matched to a gene: 5. Germline V CDR1 and CDR2: MGHRA, YSYEKL.

Points on this clone: At the DNA level, this CDR3 is encoded by other sequences in the same sample as well. The rearrangement uses TRBV4-1 and TRBJ2-7, with a weak D call TRBD2 (6 bases). This CDR3 spans 14 amino acids. CDR1 is MGHRA, CDR2 YSYEKL, per germline. The V end was cut by 1 base, the J end by 3 bases, with 10 bases between. The CDR3 bases are TGCGCCAGCAGCCAAGGGGAGGCCGTCTACGAGCAGTACTTC. This gives the protein CASSQGEAVYEQYF.

The chain carries TRBV28 and TRBJ2-1; tentative D call: TRBD2 (7 bases). V gave up 3 bases and J gave up 5 bases, with 17 bases separating them. CDR1 is MDHEN, CDR2 SYDVKM, per germline. The CDR3 is 16 amino acids. CDR3 nucleotide sequence: TGTGCCAGCAGTTTGCCTCTGGGGGGGCAAAACAATGAGCAGTTCTTC. It codes for CASSLPLGGQNNEQFF.

The rearrangement joins TRBV28 to TRBJ2-4; 12 positions match TRBD1. Germline CDR1 reads MDHEN; CDR2 reads SYDVKM. The CDR3 consists of 17 residues. Losses at the gene ends were 6 bases for V and 8 bases for J; bases not matched to a gene: 14. The CDR3 spells CASSQSRDRGLEDIQYF. CDR3 sequence (DNA): TGTGCCAGCAGCCAAAGCCGGGACAGGGGGCTTGAGGACATTCAGTACTTC.

V gene TRBV4-1 combines with J gene TRBJ1-2; D not resolved. The CDR3 loop spans 13 amino acids. The V end was cut by 1 base, the J end by 0 bases, with 3 bases between. Germline CDR1 is MGHRA and CDR2 is YSYEKL. This chain's CDR3 is CASSQGTNYGYTF. DNA of the CDR3: TGCGCCAGCAGCCAAGGAACTAACTATGGCTACACCTTC.

The rearrangement links TRBV5-6 to TRBJ2-3; TRBD1 matches at 8 bases. V lost 3 bases, J lost 1 base, and 1 base stayed unmatched. The germline V gene encodes CDR1 SGHDT and CDR2 YYEEEE. The CDR3 contains 14 residues. This CDR3 is CASSWTGRTDTQYF. The DNA for the CDR3 is TGTGCCAGCAGCTGGACAGGGCGCACAGATACGCAGTATTTT.

The chain couples TRBV5-1 to TRBJ1-1, with D perhaps TRBD1 (5 bases). Germline V CDR1 and CDR2: SGHRS, YFSETQ. Trimming shortened V by 1 base and J by 3 bases, and 13 bases separated the two germline ends. There are 15 residues in the CDR3. The CDR3 coding sequence is TGCGCCAGCAGCTTGCGAGGGGAGGAATACACTGAAGCTTTCTTT. Amino acids: CASSLRGEEYTEAFF.

J is TRBJ1-3 and V is TRBV19; 11 bases agree with TRBD1. Germline V CDR1 and CDR2: LNHDA, SQIVND (reference sequence). V was pared by 11 bases and J by 3 bases, with 9 bases of the junction left unmatched. This CDR3 region has 15 residues. The CDR3 here is CACRDRGFSGNTIYF. DNA of the CDR3: TGTGCCTGCCGGGACAGGGGGTTTAGTGGAAACACCATATATTTT.

J is TRBJ2-7 and V is TRBV18, with D possibly TRBD1 on 5 matching bases. Deletions cut 4 bases from V and 3 bases from J, with 19 bases between. The CDR3 loop spans 16 amino acids. Germline CDR1 reads KGHSH; CDR2 reads LQKENI. This chain's CDR3 is CASSRVGQDGNYEQYF. DNA of the CDR3: TGTGCCAGCTCACGCGTGGGGCAAGATGGAAACTACGAGCAGTACTTC. Combining the CDR3 with reference TRBV18 and TRBJ2-7 gives the whole variable domain NAGVMQNPRHLVRRRGQEARLRCSPMKGHSHVYWYRQLPEEGLKFMVYLQKENIIDESGMPKERFSAEFPKEGPSILRIQQVVRGDSAAYFCASSRVGQDGNYEQYFGPGTRLTVT.

This rearrangement joins TRBV11-2 to TRBJ2-5; 8 nucleotides agree with TRBD1. Germline assignment: CDR1 SGHAT and CDR2 FQNNGV. V lost 0 bases and J lost 4; bases outside the gene matches: 10. The CDR3 extends over 17 amino acids. In DNA, the CDR3 is TGTGCCAGCAGCTTAGATTGGGTACAGGGGGAAGGAGAGACCCAGTACTTC. Amino acid sequence: CASSLDWVQGEGETQYF. The full variable domain, completed using reference TRBV11-2 and TRBJ2-5, is EAGVAQSPRYKIIEKRQSVAFWCNPISGHATLYWYQQILGQGPKLLIQFQNNGVVDDSQLPKDRFSAERLKGVDSTLKIQPAKLEDSAVYLCASSLDWVQGEGETQYFGPGTRLLVL.

V gene TRBV7-9 combines with J gene TRBJ2-2, with 12 bases that match TRBD2. From germline, CDR1 is SEHNR and CDR2 FQNEAQ (reference sequence). V trimming: 5 bases; J trimming: 3 bases; junction bases outside the gene matches: 7. This CDR3 is built from 17 residues. Here the CDR3 reads CASSPPSGGAYTGELFF. CDR3 DNA sequence: TGTGCCAGCAGCCCTCCTAGCGGGGGGGCCTACACCGGGGAGCTGTTTTTT.

The chain couples TRBV4-1 to TRBJ1-4; 7 bases fit TRBD1. The J segment lost 3 bases and the V segment lost 1 base, leaving 8 bases of the junction unmatched. Germline V lookup: CDR1 MGHRA, CDR2 YSYEKL. CDR3 size: 17 residues. The CDR3 sequence: CASSQGPPGGPNEKLFF. The DNA for the CDR3 is TGCGCCAGCAGCCAAGGCCCCCCAGGGGGGCCTAATGAAAAACTGTTTTTT.

As for this clone: The sample contains more than one DNA sequence encoding this CDR3. The rearrangement uses TRBV6-5 and TRBJ2-3; D is unresolved. Germline V CDR1 and CDR2: MNHEY, SVGAGI. V gave up 0 bases and J gave up 5 bases, with 3 bases separating them. The CDR3 extends over 12 amino acids. Here the CDR3 reads CASSYSGDTQYF. The CDR3 nucleotides are TGTGCCAGCAGTTACTCGGGAGATACGCAGTATTTT.

This chain joins TRBV6-1 and TRBJ1-3; D unclear. V was cut by 2 bases and J by 1 base, with 9 bases left in between. CDR1 is MNHNS, CDR2 SASEGT, per germline. CDR3 length equals 15 residues. The CDR3 DNA is TGTGCCAGCAGTGAAATCTGGGGATCTGGAAACACCATATATTTT. This sequence encodes CASSEIWGSGNTIYF.

This clone was detected only once. The V gene is TRBV16, the J gene TRBJ2-7; TRBD2 aligns across 14 bases. This CDR3 has 14 amino acids. Germline CDR1 reads KGHSY; CDR2 reads FQNENV. Trimming removed 3 bases from V and 5 bases from J; junction bases left unmatched: 0. CDR3 sequence (DNA): TGTGCCAGCAGCCAGACTAGCGGGGGGGACGAGCAGTACTTC. This encodes CASSQTSGGDEQYF.